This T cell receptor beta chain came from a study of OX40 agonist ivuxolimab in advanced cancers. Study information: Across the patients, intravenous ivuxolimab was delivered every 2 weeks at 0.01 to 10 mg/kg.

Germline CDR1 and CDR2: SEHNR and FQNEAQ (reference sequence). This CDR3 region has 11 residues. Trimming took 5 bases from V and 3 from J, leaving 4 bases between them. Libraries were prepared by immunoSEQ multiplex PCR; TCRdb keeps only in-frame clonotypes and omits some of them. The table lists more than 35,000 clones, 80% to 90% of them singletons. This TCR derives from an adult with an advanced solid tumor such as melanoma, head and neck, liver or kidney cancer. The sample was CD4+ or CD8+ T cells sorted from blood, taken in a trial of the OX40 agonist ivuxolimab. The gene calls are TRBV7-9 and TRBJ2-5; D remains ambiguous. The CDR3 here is CASSAEETQYF. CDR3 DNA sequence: TGTGCCAGCAGCGCGGAAGAGACCCAGTACTTC.